The 14 T cell receptor beta chains given below trace back to one sample, sequenced in a study of blood T cells in healthy people across ages. Next came a second PCR, run for about 7 to 12 cycles, which used a sample-barcoded 5' primer along with a J-beta primer mix. TCRdb independently ran MiXCR on the 5' RACE reads; one entry per CDR3 protein. The table has about 510,000 distinct CDR3 sequences, over 25% seen once. This sample was also put to use in a study of T cells of mothers and their children.

The sequenced material came from blood. Source of these receptors: a boy under 10 years old in good health.

V and J are TRBV7-2 and TRBJ1-2, with 8 bases fitting TRBD1. Germline trimming cut 7 bases from V and 8 bases from J; bases unmatched to any gene: 6. The CDR3 is 12 amino acids. The germline V gene encodes CDR1 SGHTA and CDR2 FQGNSA. The CDR3, as DNA: TGTGCCAGCACCCAGGGGGCTAGAGGCTACACCTTC. Translated: CASTQGARGYTF.

The table lists this clonotype with a few counts. The chain is built from TRBV29-1 and TRBJ1-2, with D perhaps TRBD1 (5 bases). Trimming took off 5 bases at V and 2 bases at J, with 12 bases between the two ends. Germline V lookup: CDR1 SQVTM, CDR2 ANQGSEA. This CDR3 has 13 amino acids. CDR3 coding DNA: TGCAGCGTTTCACGAGAGGGGAACTATGGCTACACCTTC. Its translation is CSVSREGNYGYTF.

This sequence joins TRBV18 and TRBJ2-1; 11 bases fit TRBD2. The ends lost 4 bases at V and 2 bases at J; junction bases unmatched: 1. The CDR3 sequence is 15 residues long. Germline V gives CDR1 KGHSH, CDR2 LQKENI. CDR3 DNA: TGTGCCAGCTCACATAGCGGGAGGGCCTACAATGAGCAGTTCTTC. It translates to CASSHSGRAYNEQFF.

Written as DNA, the CDR3 is TGTGCCAGCAGTCCGGACAGGGGCGACAACCAGCCCCAGCATTTT. Translating gives CASSPDRGDNQPQHF. V gene TRBV6-5 combines with J gene TRBJ1-5; 9 bases are shared with TRBD1. The ends lost 5 bases at V and 7 bases at J; junction bases unmatched: 9. Germline V gene sequence: CDR1 MNHEY, CDR2 SVGAGI. The CDR3 totals 15 residues.

This clonotype was found a few times. The chain combines TRBV24-1 with TRBJ1-2; weak D call: TRBD1 (6 bases). The CDR3 extends over 13 amino acids. The germline CDR1 and CDR2 sequences are KGHDR and SFDVKD. The V end lost 3 bases, the J end lost 6 bases, and 10 bases lay between the germline ends. CDR3 sequence reads: CATSDAGADGYTF. The CDR3, as DNA: TGTGCCACCAGTGATGCGGGGGCAGATGGCTACACCTTC.

The chain is built from TRBV12-3 or TRBV12-4 and TRBJ2-5, with D possibly matching TRBD2 (5 bases). Trimming cost V 5 bases and J 1 base, with 14 bases left between them. CDR3 size: 15 residues. The CDR3 coding sequence is TGTGCCAGCAGTCCCACCGGGAACCTCCAAGAGACCCAGTACTTC. Protein product: CASSPTGNLQETQYF.

V and J are TRBV28 and TRBJ1-1; a possible D gene is TRBD1 (5 bases). The CDR3 consists of 15 residues. V was shortened by 10 bases and J by 4 bases, with 22 bases between the two germline ends. Germline V CDR1 and CDR2: MDHEN, SYDVKM. The chain's CDR3 is CATRRGTSRSTEAFF. The CDR3 DNA follows: TGTGCCACCCGAAGGGGCACTTCAAGGAGCACTGAAGCTTTCTTT.

This clonotype has more than one count but fewer than ten. The chain links TRBV20-1 to TRBJ2-5; D is perhaps TRBD1 (6 bases). Germline CDR1 DFQATT, CDR2 SNEGSKA (reference sequence). V dropped 3 bases and J dropped 4 bases, with 9 bases sitting between them. CDR3 length equals 12 residues. Here the CDR3 reads CSASNRVETQYF. In DNA form, the CDR3 reads TGCAGTGCTAGTAACAGGGTAGAGACCCAGTACTTC.

This clonotype occurred a few times. The chain couples TRBV4-3 to TRBJ2-5; tentative D call: TRBD2 (5 bases). The last part of the DNA fits TRBJ2-1 better; the J call may be wrong. Germline-derived CDR1 and CDR2 are LGHNA and YSLEER. This CDR3 spans 15 amino acids. The CDR3 DNA sequence: TGCGCCAGCAGCCAAGTACTAGTAGGTGGCAATGAGCAGTTCTTC. It encodes CASSQVLVGGNEQFF.

The J gene is TRBJ2-5, the V gene TRBV20-1, with D possibly being TRBD2 (6 bases). Near its end, the DNA agrees better with TRBJ2-1, so the J call may be wrong. Germline values: CDR1 DFQATT, CDR2 SNEGSKA (reference sequence). The length of the CDR3 is 15 residues. The DNA for the CDR3 is TGCAGTGCTAGAGGGGGAGAAACTAGCATGGCTGAGCAGTTCTTC. As protein: CSARGGETSMAEQFF.

The V gene is TRBV24-1, the J gene TRBJ2-5; TRBD2 aligns across 11 bases. CDR3 length equals 15 residues. The germline gives CDR1 KGHDR, CDR2 SFDVKD. J was trimmed by 0 bases and V by 6 bases; bases with no gene match: 2. The DNA of the CDR3 is TGTGCCACCAGTTCGACTAGCGGGGACCAAGAGACCCAGTACTTC. This encodes CATSSTSGDQETQYF.

The genes are TRBV19 and TRBJ1-1; D is unclear. Between the trimmed V and J ends, which lost 2 bases and 1 base, there was a span of 8 bases. The germline gives CDR1 LNHDA, CDR2 SQIVND (reference sequence). This CDR3 comprises 14 residues. CDR3 coding DNA: TGTGCCAGTAGTATATCAAACGGGAACACTGAAGCTTTCTTT. As protein: CASSISNGNTEAFF.

The CDR3 is CASSRGFVHSSRDTQYF. The CDR3 bases are TGTGCCAGCAGTAGAGGGTTCGTCCACAGCTCCAGGGATACCCAGTACTTC. The chain is built from TRBV6-2 or TRBV6-3 and TRBJ2-5; either TRBD1 or TRBD2 may fit D (5 bases each). Germline assignment: CDR1 MNHEY and CDR2 SVGEGT. With 5 bases removed from V and 8 bases from J, the gap between germline ends came to 27 bases. CDR3 size: 17 residues.

The V call is TRBV20-1, the J call TRBJ2-2; 11 nucleotides agree with TRBD2. V lost 0 bases to trimming and J lost 5 bases; unmatched junction nucleotides: 8. The CDR3 length is 17 residues. Germline values: CDR1 DFQATT, CDR2 SNEGSKA (reference sequence). The DNA for the CDR3 is TGCAGTGCTAGAGATCTTTTTAGCGGGAGGGGTACCGGGGAGCTGTTTTTT. Translated: CSARDLFSGRGTGELFF.